What follows is one T cell receptor beta chain and its context. The antigen remains unidentified. The data derive from a study of T cells in Graves' hyperthyroidism and ophthalmopathy. Study-wide results and caveats: The blood repertoire included most of the expanded thyroid clonotypes above 0.001. Ophthalmopathy, as predicted by the model, came a median around 6 months after the prediction.

Looked up from germline, CDR1 is SQVTM and CDR2 is ANQGSEA. V was clipped by 6 bases and J by 6 bases, with 11 bases between them. CDR3 size: 12 residues. Participants, patients aged 18 to 65, had newly diagnosed hyperthyroidism with a duration under 2 months. Exclusion criteria comprised uncontrolled infection, other autoimmune disease, pregnancy or lactation. Authors of the study amplified TCR beta CDR3 regions from RNA transcripts. With the HTBI primer set, the TCR CDR3 went through a first round of RT-PCR. One entry per CDR3 protein, called by TCRdb with MiXCR from the multiplex PCR reads. The sample has almost 600,000 distinct CDR3 sequences, around 46% seen once; the top ten hold around 7.7%.

The TCR sequence derives from a woman aged 18-29 years with Graves' hyperthyroidism. This sequence joins TRBV29-1 and TRBJ1-4, with D uncertain. Sequenced material: peripheral blood or thyroid tissue (not recorded which). CDR3 nucleotide sequence: TGCAGCGTGTACAGCCTCGATGAAAAACTGTTTTTT. This codes for CSVYSLDEKLFF.